Listed below are T cell receptor beta chains from one sample, sequenced in a study of PD-1 blockade in mismatch repair-deficient tumors. Assay used: immunoSEQ multiplex PCR; TCRdb lists only in-frame clones, some missing. The sample holds about 79,000 clones; 80% to 90% are singletons and the top ten take approximately 5%. This specimen consisted of peripheral blood, obtained 44 weeks after starting pembrolizumab. All receptors derive from an adult with mismatch repair-deficient cancer. CDR3s include the opening cysteine and the closing phenylalanine or tryptophan. D genes are given only for firm matches. Not all rows give a size; the values are once, few, many and, for expanded clones, a class.

abundance,d_gene,v_gene,j_gene,CDR3aa,CDR3nt
NA,TRBD2,TRBV7-7,TRBJ2-2,CASSQTSGTTGELFF,TGTGCTAGCAGTCAAACTAGCGGGACCACCGGGGAGCTGTTTTTT
NA,TRBD2,TRBV11-2,TRBJ2-1,CASSLAGALSYNEQFF,TGTGCCAGCAGTTTAGCGGGAGCCCTCTCCTACAATGAGCAGTTCTTC
NA,NA,TRBV7-8,TRBJ2-1,CASSLAIRTDEQFF,TGTGCCAGCAGCTTAGCTATTCGGACTGATGAGCAGTTCTTC
NA,TRBD2,TRBV7-9,TRBJ2-3,CASSRLAGVFTDTQYF,TGTGCCAGCAGCCGCCTAGCGGGAGTGTTCACAGATACGCAGTATTTT
NA,NA,TRBV7-9,TRBJ2-1,CASSLEDNEQFF,TGTGCCAGCAGCTTAGAGGATAATGAGCAGTTCTTC
NA,NA,TRBV7-3,TRBJ2-1,CASSLGRLDDEQFF,TGTGCCAGCAGCCTAGGCCGATTAGACGATGAGCAGTTCTTC
NA,NA,TRBV4-1,TRBJ1-5,CASSQYYPGQSRYQPQHF,TGCGCCAGCAGCCAATATTACCCCGGACAGAGTAGATATCAGCCCCAGCATTTT
NA,NA,TRBV11-3,TRBJ2-1,CASISRGGDNEQFF,TGTGCCAGCATTTCGAGGGGTGGGGACAATGAGCAGTTCTTC
NA,NA,TRBV27,TRBJ1-5,CASSRQVSNQPQHF,TGTGCCAGCAGTCGACAGGTTAGCAATCAGCCCCAGCATTTT
NA,NA,TRBV28,TRBJ1-1,CASTSEGRRTEAFF,TGTGCCAGCACCTCGGAAGGCCGACGCACTGAAGCTTTCTTT
NA,TRBD2,TRBV9,TRBJ2-1,CASSVDETSGRRNEQFF,TGTGCCAGCAGCGTAGACGAGACTAGCGGGAGGCGAAATGAGCAGTTCTTC
NA,TRBD2,TRBV25-1,TRBJ2-3,CASSHSGRSTDTQYF,TGTGCCAGCAGTCATAGCGGGAGAAGCACAGATACGCAGTATTTT
NA,TRBD2,TRBV10-3,TRBJ2-5,CAVAGVSQETQYF,TGTGCCGTTGCGGGAGTGAGCCAAGAGACCCAGTACTTC
once,NA,TRBV4-1,TRBJ2-3,CASSQGIWDFKPNRYF,TGCGCCAGCAGCCAAGGCATATGGGACTTCAAACCAAACCGGTATTTT
NA,TRBD1,TRBV7-2,TRBJ1-5,CASSLALGTAYSNQPQHF,TGTGCCAGCAGCTTAGCATTAGGGACAGCCTATAGCAATCAGCCCCAGCATTTT
NA,NA,TRBV5-5,TRBJ2-7,CASSQTSSTYEQYF,TGTGCCAGCAGCCAGACTAGTAGCACCTACGAGCAGTACTTC
NA,TRBD1,TRBV18,TRBJ1-2,CASSPDRANYGYTF,TGTGCCAGCTCACCGGACAGGGCTAACTATGGCTACACCTTC
NA,NA,TRBV7-2,TRBJ2-7,CASSLVETSHYEQYF,TGTGCCAGCAGCTTAGTGGAGACTAGTCACTACGAGCAGTACTTC
once,TRBD2,TRBV6-4,TRBJ2-2,CASSETGGNTGELFF,TGTGCCAGCAGTGAAACGGGAGGGAACACCGGGGAGCTGTTTTTT
NA,NA,TRBV7-8,TRBJ2-7,CASSFTSGAGANEQYF,TGTGCCAGCAGCTTTACATCCGGAGCCGGGGCCAACGAGCAGTACTTC
NA,NA,TRBV18,TRBJ2-2,CASSPELTGELFF,TGTGCCAGCTCACCAGAGCTCACCGGGGAGCTGTTTTTT
NA,NA,TRBV6-6,TRBJ1-5,CASSIIEYQPQHF,TGTGCCAGCAGTATTATCGAATATCAGCCCCAGCATTTT
NA,NA,TRBV6-5,TRBJ2-7,CASRTDSSGYEQYF,TGTGCCAGCAGGACCGACTCCTCGGGCTACGAGCAGTACTTC
NA,NA,TRBV18,TRBJ2-2,CASSPPWYRENTGELFF,TGTGCCAGCTCACCACCGTGGTACAGGGAGAACACCGGGGAGCTGTTTTTT
NA,NA,TRBV6-1,TRBJ2-3,CASQALARDTQYF,TGTGCCAGTCAGGCGCTAGCGAGAGATACGCAGTATTTT
NA,NA,TRBV28,TRBJ1-2,CASSSHPPLDYGYTF,TGTGCCAGCAGTTCCCATCCGCCGTTAGACTATGGCTACACCTTC
once,NA,TRBV6-1,TRBJ2-1,CASSEARSEQFF,TGTGCCAGCAGTGAAGCGCGCAGTGAGCAGTTCTTC
NA,NA,TRBV9,TRBJ2-4,CASSGPGLAKNIQYF,TGTGCCAGCAGCGGGCCAGGGTTAGCCAAAAACATTCAGTACTTC
few,NA,TRBV5-1,TRBJ2-1,CASSTTGNNEQFF,TGCGCCAGCAGCACAACTGGAAACAATGAGCAGTTCTTC
once,TRBD2,TRBV19,TRBJ2-3,CASSVRGGGTDTQYF,TGTGCCAGTAGTGTCCGCGGGGGAGGGACAGATACGCAGTATTTT
NA,NA,TRBV2,TRBJ2-2,CASSRENTGELFF,TGTGCCAGCAGTCGGGAAAACACCGGGGAGCTGTTTTTT
NA,TRBD2,TRBV11-3,TRBJ2-7,CASSFTSDPSYEQYF,TGTGCCAGCAGCTTCACTAGCGATCCCTCCTACGAGCAGTACTTC
NA,NA,TRBV6-5,TRBJ2-7,CASSYFPPGEQYF,TGTGCCAGCAGTTACTTCCCCCCGGGGGAGCAGTACTTC
NA,NA,TRBV11-2,TRBJ1-1,CASSLAGVNEAFF,TGTGCCAGCAGCTTAGCGGGGGTGAATGAAGCTTTCTTT
few,TRBD1,TRBV7-9,TRBJ1-2,CASSFRGQGSKNGYTF,TGTGCCAGCAGCTTTCGGGGACAGGGGTCGAAGAATGGCTACACCTTC
NA,NA,TRBV19,TRBJ2-7,CASTPRPGSFYEQYF,TGTGCCAGTACACCACGGCCAGGGTCGTTCTACGAGCAGTACTTC
NA,NA,TRBV4-3,TRBJ2-7,CASSQDFSGTQYEQYF,TGCGCCAGCAGCCAAGACTTCTCCGGGACACAGTACGAGCAGTACTTC
NA,NA,TRBV15,TRBJ1-2,CATSRDISGNYGYTF,TGTGCCACCAGCAGAGATATAAGCGGAAACTATGGCTACACCTTC
NA,NA,TRBV6-6,TRBJ2-3,CASSRISRTDTQYF,TGTGCCAGCAGTCGAATCTCCAGGACAGATACGCAGTATTTT
NA,NA,TRBV7-9,TRBJ2-7,CASSSAGGAYEQYF,TGTGCCAGCAGCTCTGCTGGGGGAGCCTACGAGCAGTACTTC